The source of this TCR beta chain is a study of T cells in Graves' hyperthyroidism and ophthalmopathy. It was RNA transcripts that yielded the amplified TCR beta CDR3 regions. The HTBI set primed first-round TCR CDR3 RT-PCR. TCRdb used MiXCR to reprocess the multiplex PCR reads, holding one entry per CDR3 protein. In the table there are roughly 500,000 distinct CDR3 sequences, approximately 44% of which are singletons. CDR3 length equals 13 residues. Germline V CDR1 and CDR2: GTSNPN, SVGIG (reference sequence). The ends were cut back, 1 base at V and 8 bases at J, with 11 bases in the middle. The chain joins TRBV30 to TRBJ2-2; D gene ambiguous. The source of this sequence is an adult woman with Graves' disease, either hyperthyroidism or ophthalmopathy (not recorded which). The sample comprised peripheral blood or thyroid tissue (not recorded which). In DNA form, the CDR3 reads TGTGCCTGGAGTGAGTCCCAACGGGGGGAGCTGTTTTTT. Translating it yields CAWSESQRGELFF.